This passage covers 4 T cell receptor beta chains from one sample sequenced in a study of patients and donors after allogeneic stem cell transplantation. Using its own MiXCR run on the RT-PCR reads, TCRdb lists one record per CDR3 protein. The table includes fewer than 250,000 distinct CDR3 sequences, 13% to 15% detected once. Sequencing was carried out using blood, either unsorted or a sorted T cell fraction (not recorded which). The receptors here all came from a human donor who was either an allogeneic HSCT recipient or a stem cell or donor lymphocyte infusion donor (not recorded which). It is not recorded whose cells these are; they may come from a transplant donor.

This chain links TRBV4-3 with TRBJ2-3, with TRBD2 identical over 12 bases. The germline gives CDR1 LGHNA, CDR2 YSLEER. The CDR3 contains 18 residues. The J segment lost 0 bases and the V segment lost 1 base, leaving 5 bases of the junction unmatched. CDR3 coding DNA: TGCGCCAGCAGCCAAGTACTAGCGGGGGGCACTAGCACAGATACGCAGTATTTT. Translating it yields CASSQVLAGGTSTDTQYF.

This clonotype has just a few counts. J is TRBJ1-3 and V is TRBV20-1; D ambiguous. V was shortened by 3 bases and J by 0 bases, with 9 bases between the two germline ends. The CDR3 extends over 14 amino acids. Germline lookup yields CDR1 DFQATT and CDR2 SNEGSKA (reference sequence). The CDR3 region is CSASPGNSGNTIYF. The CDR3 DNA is TGCAGTGCTAGCCCGGGAAACTCTGGAAACACCATATATTTT.

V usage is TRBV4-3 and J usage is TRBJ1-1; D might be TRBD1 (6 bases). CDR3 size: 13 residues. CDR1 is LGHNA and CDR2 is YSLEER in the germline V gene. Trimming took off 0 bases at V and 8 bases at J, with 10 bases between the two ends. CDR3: CASSQDWGAEAFF. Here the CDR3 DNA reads TGCGCCAGCAGCCAAGATTGGGGGGCCGAAGCTTTCTTT.

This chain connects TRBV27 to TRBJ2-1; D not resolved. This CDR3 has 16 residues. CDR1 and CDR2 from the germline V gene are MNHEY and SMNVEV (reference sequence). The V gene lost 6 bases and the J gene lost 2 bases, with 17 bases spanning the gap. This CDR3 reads CASSRGVITPYNEQFF. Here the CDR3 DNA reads TGTGCCAGCAGCCGAGGAGTGATTACCCCCTACAATGAGCAGTTCTTC.